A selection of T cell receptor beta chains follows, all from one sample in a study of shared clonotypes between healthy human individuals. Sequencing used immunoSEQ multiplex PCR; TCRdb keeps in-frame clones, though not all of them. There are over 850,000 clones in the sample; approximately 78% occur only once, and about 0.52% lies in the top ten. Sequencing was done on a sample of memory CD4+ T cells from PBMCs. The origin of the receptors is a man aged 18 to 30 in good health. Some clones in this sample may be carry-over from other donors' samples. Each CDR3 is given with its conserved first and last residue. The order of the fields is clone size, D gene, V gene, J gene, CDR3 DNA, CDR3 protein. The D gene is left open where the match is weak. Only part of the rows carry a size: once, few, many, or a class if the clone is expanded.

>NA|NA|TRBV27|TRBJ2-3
TGTGCCAGCAGTCCTTACTTCTACGGGACAGATACGCAGTATTTT
CASSPYFYGTDTQYF
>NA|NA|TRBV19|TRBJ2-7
TGTGCCAGTAGTCTCGGGAGCCCCTACGAGCAGTACTTC
CASSLGSPYEQYF
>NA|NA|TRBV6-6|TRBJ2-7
TGTGCCAGCAGAGCCGGGACCAGGCCCTACGAGCAGTACTTC
CASRAGTRPYEQYF
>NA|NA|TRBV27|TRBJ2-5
TGTGCCAGCAGCACGTCGAGGGTCCGGGAGACCCAGTACTTC
CASSTSRVRETQYF
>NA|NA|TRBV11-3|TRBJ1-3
TGTGCCAGCAGTCCTGGGTCAGGATTCGACTCTGGAAACACCATATATTTT
CASSPGSGFDSGNTIYF
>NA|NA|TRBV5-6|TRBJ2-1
TGTGCCAGCAGCTTTTTTTCGGGAGTTATGGACAATGAGCAGTTCTTC
CASSFFSGVMDNEQFF
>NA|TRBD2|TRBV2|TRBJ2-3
TGTGCCAGCAGTGAAGAGGGACTAGCGGCAGATACGCAGTATTTT
CASSEEGLAADTQYF
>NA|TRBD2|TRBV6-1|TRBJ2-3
TGTGCCAGCACTGGACTAGCGGGAGGGCGAGATACGCAGTATTTT
CASTGLAGGRDTQYF
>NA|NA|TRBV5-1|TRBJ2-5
TGCGCCAGCAGCTACGGGGGTCGGGAGACCCAGTACTTC
CASSYGGRETQYF
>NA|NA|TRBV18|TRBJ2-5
TGTGCCAGCTCACCACTCGGGTCAGAAGAGACCCAGTACTTC
CASSPLGSEETQYF
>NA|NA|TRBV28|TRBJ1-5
TGTGCCAGCACACTCGACAGTAATCAGCCCCAGCATTTT
CASTLDSNQPQHF
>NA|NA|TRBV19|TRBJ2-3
TGTGCCAGTAGTACTGGGCTCCCGACAGGTACGCAGTATTTT
CASSTGLPTGTQYF
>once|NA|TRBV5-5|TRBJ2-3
TGTGCCAGCAGCTACCGCGCCACCTCAAGTCCCACAGATACGCAGTATTTT
CASSYRATSSPTDTQYF